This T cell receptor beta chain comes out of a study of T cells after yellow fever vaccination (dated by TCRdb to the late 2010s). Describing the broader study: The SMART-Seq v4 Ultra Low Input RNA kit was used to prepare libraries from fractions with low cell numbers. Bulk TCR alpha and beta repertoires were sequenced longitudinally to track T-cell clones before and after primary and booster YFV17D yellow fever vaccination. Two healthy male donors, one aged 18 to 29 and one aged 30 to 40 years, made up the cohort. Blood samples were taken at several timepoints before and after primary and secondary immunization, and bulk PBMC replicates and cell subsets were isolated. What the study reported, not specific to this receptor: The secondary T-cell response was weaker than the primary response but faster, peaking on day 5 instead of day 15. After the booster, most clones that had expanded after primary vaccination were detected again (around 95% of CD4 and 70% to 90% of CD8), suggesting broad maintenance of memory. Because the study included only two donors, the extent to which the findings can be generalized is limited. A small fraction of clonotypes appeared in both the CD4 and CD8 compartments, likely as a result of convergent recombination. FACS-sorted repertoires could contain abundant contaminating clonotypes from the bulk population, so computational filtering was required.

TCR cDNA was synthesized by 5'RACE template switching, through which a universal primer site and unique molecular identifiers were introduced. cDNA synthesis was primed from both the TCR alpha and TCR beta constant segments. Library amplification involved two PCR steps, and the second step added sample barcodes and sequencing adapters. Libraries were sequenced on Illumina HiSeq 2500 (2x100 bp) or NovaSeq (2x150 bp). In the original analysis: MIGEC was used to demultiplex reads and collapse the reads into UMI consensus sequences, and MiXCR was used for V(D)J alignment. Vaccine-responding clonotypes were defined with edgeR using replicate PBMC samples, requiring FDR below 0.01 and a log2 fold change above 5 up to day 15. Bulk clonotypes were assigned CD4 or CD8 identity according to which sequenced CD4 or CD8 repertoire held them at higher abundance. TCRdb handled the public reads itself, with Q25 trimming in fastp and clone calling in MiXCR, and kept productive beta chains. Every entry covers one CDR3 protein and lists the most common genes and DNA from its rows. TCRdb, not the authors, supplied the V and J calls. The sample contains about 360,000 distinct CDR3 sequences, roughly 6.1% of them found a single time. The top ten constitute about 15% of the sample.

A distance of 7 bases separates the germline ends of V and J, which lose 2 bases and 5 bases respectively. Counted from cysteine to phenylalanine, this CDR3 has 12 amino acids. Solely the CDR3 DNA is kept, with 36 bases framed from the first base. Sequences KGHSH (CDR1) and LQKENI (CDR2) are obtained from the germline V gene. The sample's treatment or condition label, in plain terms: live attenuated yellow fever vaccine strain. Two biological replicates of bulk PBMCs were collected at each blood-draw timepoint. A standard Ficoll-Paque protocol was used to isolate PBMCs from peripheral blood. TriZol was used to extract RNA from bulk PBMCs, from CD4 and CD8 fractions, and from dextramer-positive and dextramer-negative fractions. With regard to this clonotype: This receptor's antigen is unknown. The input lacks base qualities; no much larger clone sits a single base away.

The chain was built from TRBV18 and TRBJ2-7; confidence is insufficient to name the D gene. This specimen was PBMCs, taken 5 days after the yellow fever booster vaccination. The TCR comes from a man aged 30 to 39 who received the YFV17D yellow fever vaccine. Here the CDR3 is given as CASSPNENEQYF. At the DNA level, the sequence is TGTGCCAGCTCACCAAACGAGAACGAGCAGTACTTC.